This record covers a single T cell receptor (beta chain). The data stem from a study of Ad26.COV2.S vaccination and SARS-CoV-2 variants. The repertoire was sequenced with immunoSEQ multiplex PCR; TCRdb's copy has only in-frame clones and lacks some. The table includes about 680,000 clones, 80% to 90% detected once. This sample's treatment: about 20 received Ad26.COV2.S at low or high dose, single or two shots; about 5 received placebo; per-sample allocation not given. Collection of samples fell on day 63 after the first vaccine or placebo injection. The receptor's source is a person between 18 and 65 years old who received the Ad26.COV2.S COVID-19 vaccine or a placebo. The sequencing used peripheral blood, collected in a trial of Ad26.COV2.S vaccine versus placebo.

The CDR3 loop reads CASSFYATNEKLFF. The CDR3 bases are TGCGCCAGCAGCTTTTATGCAACTAATGAAAAACTGTTTTTT. This chain links TRBV5-1 with TRBJ1-4; D gene unclear. Trimming left V 2 bases short and J 0 bases short, with 5 bases between. CDR3 length: 14 residues. CDR1 is SGHRS and CDR2 is YFSETQ in the germline V gene.